The present TCR beta chain was sequenced within a study of T cell responses to AZD1222 COVID-19 vaccine (dated by TCRdb to about 2021). Looking at the study overall: AZD1222 recipients given second doses at about 4 weeks or at about 12 weeks were pooled, since spike-specific TCR depth and breadth were not found to differ between the two schedules. TCR sequencing was performed for about 240 trial participants, of whom some 200 were given two doses of AZD1222 and around 25 were given two doses of MenACWY control vaccine. Trial participants were enrolled into age subgroups of 18-55, 56-69 and 70-plus years, which contained approximately 150, 28 and 58 TCR-sequenced participants, respectively. Here is what the overall study found, with its caveats: Reportedly, almost half of the unique spike-specific TCRs recognized epitopes lying outside the regions that are mutated in the B.1.351 and B.1.1.7 variants. Because no day 14 peak-response samples were available, repertoires were characterized only after the peak T cell response. Vaccine-associated CD4 TCRs spanned the whole spike protein, with dominant responses in regions 160-218 and 743-854. Most participants were white British and females outnumbered males, and the authors suggested that clonal diversity may have been underestimated. Conclusions about previously exposed vaccinees are limited because only 6 or 7 AZD1222 recipients were SARS-CoV-2 seropositive at baseline. The 56-69-year group was small, and its depth increase did not reach significance, likely because of low power. Spike-specific TCR breadth and depth rose significantly after two AZD1222 doses compared with day 0 and with MenACWY recipients.

Taken with the paper, the label for time point translates to: baseline before first vaccination. Vaccinee samples came from UK trials COV001 and COV002, including a single-blind randomized controlled phase 2/3 trial of AZD1222 (ChAdOx1 nCoV-19) in healthy adults. Trial participant PBMC samples were collected at day 0 and day 28 after the second dose for TCRbeta chain sequencing. Note on this clone: The specificity of this receptor is unknown. No base quality values were provided; no much bigger clone lies one nucleotide off.

The CDR3 regions of human TCRbeta chains were analyzed by immunosequencing. The published analysis was carried out like this. Repertoire TCRs were matched against a reference library of SARS-CoV-2-specific TCRs generated with the MIRA antigen-specificity platform. Breadth meant the fraction of unique TCRs that were SARS-CoV-2-associated, whereas depth meant the fraction of total T cells that were SARS-CoV-2-associated. Each spike-specific TCR was assigned to its reactive spike region and to a CD4 or CD8 class using the MIRA data. Log10-transformed breadth and depth values were compared by one-way ANOVA with Sidak's multiple comparisons tests. What TCRdb holds here is the immuneACCESS table cut down to in-frame rearrangements. Part of the clones is not present; checked against another copy, under half of the missing clones reflect an unresolved V gene, and the others are unexplained. D and trimming were read from the DNA, whereas the V and J calls and clone size are those reported in that table. Present in this sample are more than 150,000 clones, around 90% of which were seen just once. The ten largest clones add up to roughly 6% of the sample.

The CDR1 and CDR2 encoded by the germline V gene are SGHRS and YFSETQ. V is pared back by 4 bases and J by 2 bases, with 14 bases lying between the germline termini. The CDR3 starts with the cysteine, ends with the phenylalanine, and has 15 residues. The kept DNA is CDR3 alone, 45 bases in frame from the first base. This specimen consisted of peripheral blood, obtained on day 0 of AZD1222 vaccination. The source of this sequence is an adult in good health. Rearrangement joined TRBV5-1 to TRBJ2-3; 6 matching bases give a weak D call of TRBD2. The CDR3 has the sequence CASSELTSSTDTQYF. The DNA is TGCGCCAGCAGCGAACTGACTAGTTCCACAGATACGCAGTATTTT. The variable domain in full, with residues beyond the CDR3 obtained from the reference TRBV5-1 and TRBJ2-3 genes, is KAGVTQTPRYLIKTRGQQVTLSCSPISGHRSVSWYQQTPGQGLQFLFEYFSETQRNKGNFPGRFSGRQFSNSRSEMNVSTLELGDSALYLCASSELTSSTDTQYFGPGTRLTVL.